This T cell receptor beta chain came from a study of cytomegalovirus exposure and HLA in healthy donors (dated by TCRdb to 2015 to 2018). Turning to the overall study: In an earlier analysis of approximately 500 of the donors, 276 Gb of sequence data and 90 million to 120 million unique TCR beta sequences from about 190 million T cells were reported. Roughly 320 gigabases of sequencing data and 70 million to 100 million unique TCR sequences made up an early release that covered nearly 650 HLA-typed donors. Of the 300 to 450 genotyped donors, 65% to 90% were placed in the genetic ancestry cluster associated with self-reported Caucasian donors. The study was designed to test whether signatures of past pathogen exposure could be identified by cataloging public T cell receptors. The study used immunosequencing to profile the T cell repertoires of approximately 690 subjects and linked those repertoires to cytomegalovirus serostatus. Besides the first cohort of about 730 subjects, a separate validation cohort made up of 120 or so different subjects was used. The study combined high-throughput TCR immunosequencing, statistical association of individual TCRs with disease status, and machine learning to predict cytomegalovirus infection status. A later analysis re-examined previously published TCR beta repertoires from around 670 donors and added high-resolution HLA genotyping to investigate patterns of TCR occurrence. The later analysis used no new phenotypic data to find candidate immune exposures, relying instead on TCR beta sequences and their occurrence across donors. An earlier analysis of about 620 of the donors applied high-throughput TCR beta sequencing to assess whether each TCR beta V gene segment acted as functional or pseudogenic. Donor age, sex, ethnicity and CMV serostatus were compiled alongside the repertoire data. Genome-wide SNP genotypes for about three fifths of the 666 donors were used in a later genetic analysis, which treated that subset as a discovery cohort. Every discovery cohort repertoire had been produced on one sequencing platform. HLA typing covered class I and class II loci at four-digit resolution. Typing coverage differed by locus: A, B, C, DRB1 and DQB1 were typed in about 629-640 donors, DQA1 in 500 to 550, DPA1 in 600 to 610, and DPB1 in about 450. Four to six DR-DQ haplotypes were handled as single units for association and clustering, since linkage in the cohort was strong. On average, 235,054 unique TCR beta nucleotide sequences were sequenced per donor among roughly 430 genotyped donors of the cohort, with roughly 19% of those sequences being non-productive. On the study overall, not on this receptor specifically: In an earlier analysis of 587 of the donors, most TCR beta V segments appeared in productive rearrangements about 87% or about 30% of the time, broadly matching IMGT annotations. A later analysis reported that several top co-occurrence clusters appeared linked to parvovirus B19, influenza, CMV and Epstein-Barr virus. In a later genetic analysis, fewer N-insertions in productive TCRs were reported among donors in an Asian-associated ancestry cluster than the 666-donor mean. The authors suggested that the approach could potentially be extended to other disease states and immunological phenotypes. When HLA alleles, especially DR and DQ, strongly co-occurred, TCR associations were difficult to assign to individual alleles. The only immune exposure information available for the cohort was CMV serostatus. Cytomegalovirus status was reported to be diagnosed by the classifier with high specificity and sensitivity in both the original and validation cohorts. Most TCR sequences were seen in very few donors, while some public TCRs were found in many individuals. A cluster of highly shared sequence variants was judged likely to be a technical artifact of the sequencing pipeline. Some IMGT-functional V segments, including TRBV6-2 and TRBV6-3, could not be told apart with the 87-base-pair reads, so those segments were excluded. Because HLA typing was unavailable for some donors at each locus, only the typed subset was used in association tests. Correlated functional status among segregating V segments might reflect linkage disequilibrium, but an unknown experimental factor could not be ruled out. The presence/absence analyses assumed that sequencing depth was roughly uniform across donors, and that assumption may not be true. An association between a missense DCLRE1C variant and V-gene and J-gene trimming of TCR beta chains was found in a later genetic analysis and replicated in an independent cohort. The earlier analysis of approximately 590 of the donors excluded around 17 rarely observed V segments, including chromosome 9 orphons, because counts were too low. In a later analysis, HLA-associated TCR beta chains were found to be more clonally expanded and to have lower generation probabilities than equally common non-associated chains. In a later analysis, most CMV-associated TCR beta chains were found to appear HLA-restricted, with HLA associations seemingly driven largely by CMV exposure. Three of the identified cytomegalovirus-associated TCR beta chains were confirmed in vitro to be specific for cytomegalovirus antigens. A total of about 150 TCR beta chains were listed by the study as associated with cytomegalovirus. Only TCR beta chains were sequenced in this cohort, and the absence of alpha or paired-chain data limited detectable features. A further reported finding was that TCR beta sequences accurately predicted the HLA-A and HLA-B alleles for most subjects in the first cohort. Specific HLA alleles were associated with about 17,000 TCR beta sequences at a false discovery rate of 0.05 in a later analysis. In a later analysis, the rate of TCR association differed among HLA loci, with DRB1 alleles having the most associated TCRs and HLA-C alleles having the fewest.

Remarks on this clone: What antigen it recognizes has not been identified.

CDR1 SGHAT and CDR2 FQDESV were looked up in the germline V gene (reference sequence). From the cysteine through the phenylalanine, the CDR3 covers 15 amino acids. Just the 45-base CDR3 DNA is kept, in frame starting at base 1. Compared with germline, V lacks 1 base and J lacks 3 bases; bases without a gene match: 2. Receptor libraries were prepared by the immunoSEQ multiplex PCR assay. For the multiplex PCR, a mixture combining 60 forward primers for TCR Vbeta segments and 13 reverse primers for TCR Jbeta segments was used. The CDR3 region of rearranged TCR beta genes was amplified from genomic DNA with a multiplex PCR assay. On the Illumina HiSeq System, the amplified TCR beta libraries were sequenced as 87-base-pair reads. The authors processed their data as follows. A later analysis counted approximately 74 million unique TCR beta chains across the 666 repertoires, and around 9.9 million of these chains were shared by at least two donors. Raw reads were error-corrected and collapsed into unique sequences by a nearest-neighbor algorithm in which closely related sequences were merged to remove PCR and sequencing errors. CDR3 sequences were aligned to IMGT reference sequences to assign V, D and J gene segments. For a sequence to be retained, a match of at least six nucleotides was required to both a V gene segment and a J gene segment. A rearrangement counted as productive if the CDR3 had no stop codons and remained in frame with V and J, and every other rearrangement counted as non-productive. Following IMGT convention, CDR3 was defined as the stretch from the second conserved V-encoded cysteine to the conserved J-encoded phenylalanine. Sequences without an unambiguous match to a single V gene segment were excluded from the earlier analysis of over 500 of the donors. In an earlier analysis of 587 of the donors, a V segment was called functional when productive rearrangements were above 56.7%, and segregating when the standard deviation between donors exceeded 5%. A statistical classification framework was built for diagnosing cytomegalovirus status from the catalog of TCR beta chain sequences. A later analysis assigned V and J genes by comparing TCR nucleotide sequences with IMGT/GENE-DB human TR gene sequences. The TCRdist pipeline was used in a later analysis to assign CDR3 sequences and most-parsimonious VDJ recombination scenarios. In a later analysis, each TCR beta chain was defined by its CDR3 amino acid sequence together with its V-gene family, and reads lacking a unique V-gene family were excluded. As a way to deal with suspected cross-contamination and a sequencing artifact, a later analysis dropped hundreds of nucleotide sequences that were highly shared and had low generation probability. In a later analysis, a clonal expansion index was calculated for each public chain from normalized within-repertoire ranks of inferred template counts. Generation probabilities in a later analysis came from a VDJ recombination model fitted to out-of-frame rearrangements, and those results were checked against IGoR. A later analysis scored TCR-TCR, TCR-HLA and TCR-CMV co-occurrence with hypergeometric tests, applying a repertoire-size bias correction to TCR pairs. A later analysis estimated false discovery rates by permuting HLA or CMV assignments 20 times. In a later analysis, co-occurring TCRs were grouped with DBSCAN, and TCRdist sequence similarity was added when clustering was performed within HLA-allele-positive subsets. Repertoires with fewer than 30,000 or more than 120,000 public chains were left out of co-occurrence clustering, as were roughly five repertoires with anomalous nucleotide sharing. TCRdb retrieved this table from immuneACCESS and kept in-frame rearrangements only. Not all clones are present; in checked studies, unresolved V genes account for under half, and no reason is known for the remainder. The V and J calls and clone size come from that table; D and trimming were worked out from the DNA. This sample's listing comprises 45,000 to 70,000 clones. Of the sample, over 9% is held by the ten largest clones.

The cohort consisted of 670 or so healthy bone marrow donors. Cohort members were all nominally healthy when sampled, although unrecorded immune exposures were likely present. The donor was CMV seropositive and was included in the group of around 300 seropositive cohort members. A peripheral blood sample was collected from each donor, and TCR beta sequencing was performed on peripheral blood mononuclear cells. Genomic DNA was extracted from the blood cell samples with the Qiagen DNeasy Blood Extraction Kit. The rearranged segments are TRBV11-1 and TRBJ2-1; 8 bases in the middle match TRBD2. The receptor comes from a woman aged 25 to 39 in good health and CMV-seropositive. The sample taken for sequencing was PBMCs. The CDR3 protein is CASSLGAGGYNEQFF. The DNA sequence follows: TGTGCCAGCAGCTTAGGGGCGGGGGGCTACAATGAGCAGTTCTTC. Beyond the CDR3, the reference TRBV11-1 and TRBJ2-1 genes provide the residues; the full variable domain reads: EAEVAQSPRYKITEKSQAVAFWCDPISGHATLYWYRQILGQGPELLVQFQDESVVDDSQLPKDRFSAERLKGVDSTLKIQPAELGDSAMYLCASSLGAGGYNEQFFGPGTRLTVL.